The clone carrying this T cell receptor (beta chain) was counted a single time. Its target is unknown. This sample stems from a study of T cell responses to AZD1222 COVID-19 vaccine. Broader study findings: In all cases, repertoires were sampled only after the peak T cell response. Mostly white British, mostly female donors; authors suggested clonal diversity may be underestimated. Of spike-specific TCRs, nearly half reportedly target regions left unmutated in variants. Spike-specific TCRs gained breadth and depth after people received two AZD1222 doses.

The data were produced by immunoSEQ multiplex PCR, yet TCRdb's version contains in-frame clones alone and is incomplete. The sample lists some 130,000 clones, more than 85% seen once, with 1.5% to 2% in the top ten. This CDR3 region has 13 residues. Trimming shortened V by 4 bases and J by 8 bases, and 14 bases separated the two germline ends. The chain recombines TRBV12-3 or TRBV12-4 with TRBJ1-2; D not resolved. The specimen was peripheral blood, collected 28 days after the second AZD1222 dose. The origin of this receptor is an adult who received the AZD1222 COVID-19 vaccine. CDR3 in DNA: TGTGCCAGCAGTTGGTATGGCCCGGCAGGCTACACCTTC. Amino acids: CASSWYGPAGYTF.